This T cell receptor (beta chain) was sequenced during a study of T cell responses to AZD1222 COVID-19 vaccine. The V gene lost 2 bases and the J gene lost 5 bases, with 10 bases spanning the gap. Germline V lookup: CDR1 MNHEY, CDR2 SVGEGT. The CDR3 loop spans 15 amino acids. Using immunoSEQ multiplex PCR, the repertoire was profiled, and TCRdb retains in-frame clones only, with some absent. There are about 76,000 clones in the sample; around 80% occur only once, and roughly 29% lies in the top ten. The receptor was isolated from an adult who received the MenACWY meningococcal vaccine as a control. The rearrangement joins TRBV6-2 or TRBV6-3 to TRBJ1-6; tentative D call: TRBD1 (6 bases). The sequenced sample was peripheral blood, obtained 28 days after the second dose of the MenACWY control vaccine. The CDR3 DNA is TGTGCCAGCAGTTACAACAGGGCGAATAATTCACCCCTCCACTTT. It is translated as CASSYNRANNSPLHF.